Here is one TCR beta chain with its context. Its antigen specificity is not known. No base-level quality is on record; no much larger clone is a single base apart. The sample's treatment or condition label, decoded: suppressive antiretroviral therapy. Cells were stimulated with anti-CD3/anti-CD28 magnetic beads as a nonspecific positive control representing the CD4+ T cell repertoire. Responding CD4+ T cells were sorted by upregulation of both CD40 ligand and CD69. Participants were HIV-1-infected adults who started suppressive ART during chronic infection. For at least 4 years, the participants' plasma HIV-1 RNA had been undetectable, below 50 copies/mL. To be included, participants needed a CD4+ T cell count above 400 cells/uL and a positive CMV serology. Before stimulation, PBMCs were isolated using density centrifugation and then depleted of CD8+ T cells. For around 19 hours, the CD8-depleted PBMCs were stimulated with anti-CD28/CD49d costimulation, a CD40-blocking antibody, and enfuvirtide to prevent new infections. Sorting was done on either a Beckman Coulter MoFlo Legacy or an XDP sorter, and propidium iodide was used to exclude dead cells. The QIAamp DNA Mini Kit was used for genomic DNA extraction from samples above one million cells, and the Quick-DNA Microprep Kit was used otherwise.

This sample stems from a study of persistence of HIV-infected CD4 T cells (TCRdb year 2020). For the wider study: Participants had been on suppressive ART for a median of about eight years. Anti-CD3/anti-CD28 stimulation activated a higher proportion of cells, with a lower memory fraction, than antigen stimulation. For the TCR cluster analysis across participants, 8 or 9 participants were included for CMV and more than 5 participants for Gag. Peripheral blood samples of up to about 200 mL were obtained at multiple time points, with the exception of a couple of participants, for whom leukapheresis was performed at a single time point. CMV- and HIV-1 Gag-responding CD4+ T cells were isolated from ART-treated individuals so that antigen-driven clonal expansion of HIV-1-infected cells could be examined. TCRbeta sequencing assessed the clonality of all cells in each sorted population, while proviral sequencing assessed the clonality of infected cells. The study at large found these results: Within the same sorted populations, how oligoclonal the TCRs were correlated with how oligoclonal the proviruses were. Because the TCR analyses were done in bulk, restricting them to just the rare CMV-responding cells that actually carried HIV-1 proviruses was not possible. Few individuals were included in the study, and only a limited range of antigens was tested. Antigen-responding cells were enriched for expanded CDR3beta sequences that were degenerate, which suggests that CD4+ responses to CMV and Gag underwent convergent selection. Significantly lower TCRbeta richness was observed in CMV- and Gag-responding cells than in anti-CD3/anti-CD28-responding cells, and higher oligoclonality was observed in CMV-responding cells than in CD3/CD28-stimulated and Gag-responding cells.

Counted from cysteine to phenylalanine, this CDR3 has 19 amino acids. The retained sequence is limited to the CDR3, 57 bases, with the frame set at the first base. Clipping removes 10 bases from V and 1 base from J, with 18 as the unmatched junction base count. CDR1 and CDR2, looked up from the germline V gene, are MRHNA and SNTAGT. TCRbeta repertoires were sequenced from genomic DNA with the immunoSEQ hsTCRB assay version 4 in survey mode. Genomic DNA was diluted to 7.5 to 10 ng/uL, and up to roughly 1 ug per sample was used for TCRbeta sequencing. As for how the authors treated the data: TCRbeta data were analyzed in ImmunoSeq Analyzer 3.0, with diversity computed on productive nucleotide rearrangements. Using the Immunarch R package, the improved Chao index served to estimate lower-bound TCR diversity and the Gini coefficient served to estimate clonality. Nucleotide rearrangements that differed but encoded the same CDR3beta amino acid sequence were counted as separate clonotypes. Differential abundance analysis found TCRbeta sequences that were significantly enriched in antigen-responding cells compared with anti-CD3/anti-CD28-activated cells. GLIPH2 grouped TCRs by predicted peptide-MHC specificity, both within each participant and across combined participant data sets. As stored in TCRdb, this immuneACCESS dataset retains in-frame rearrangements with V and J assigned. A fraction of the clones does not appear; measured against another copy, unresolved V genes explain less than half of the discrepancy, and the remainder lacks a known reason. For V, J and clone size, that table is used; D and trimming come from the DNA. Counted in this sample were approximately 45,000 clones; 88% of them appeared once. The top ten hold approximately 0.5% of the sample.

This receptor chain uses TRBV6-4 and TRBJ2-2; 10 bases in the middle match TRBD1. This specimen consisted of CD4+ T cells sorted from PBMCs after roughly 20-hour stimulation, obtained from a patient who received antiretroviral therapy. The meaning of the sample's cell subset or site label: CD40L+CD69+ CD4 T cells responding to anti-CD3/anti-CD28 beads, representing the overall repertoire. The clonotype was recovered from an adult woman with HIV who was CMV-seropositive. The DNA sequence follows: TGTGCCACCCGGGAACCGGGACAGGGGACATCAAAGAACACCGGGGAGCTGTTTTTT. This gives the protein CATREPGQGTSKNTGELFF.